This TCR beta chain was identified in a study of CD8 T cells in ankylosing spondylitis. This clonotype was seen more than once but under ten times. Its antigen is undetermined. MiXCR, applied by TCRdb to the 5' RACE reads, yields one record per CDR3 protein. The sample lists some 130,000 distinct CDR3 sequences; around 6.6% were seen once. Whole-study findings and limits: CD8+ cells made up the disease-linked clones, which were relatively rare in peripheral blood. A TCR beta motif of roughly 8 highly homologous variants seemed to mark ankylosing spondylitis blood. Previous work reported some of these motif variants in the synovial fluid and blood of reactive arthritis.

This CDR3 has 16 amino acids. Germline assignment: CDR1 DFQATT and CDR2 SNEGSKA (reference sequence). Trimming took 0 bases from V and 0 from J, leaving 12 bases between them. The chain employs TRBV20-1 and TRBJ2-1; possible D gene TRBD1, 6 bases. The TCR was taken from a female donor with ankylosing spondylitis or in good health (not recorded which). Sequencing was performed on blood, either unsorted or a sorted T cell fraction (not recorded which). The CDR3: CSARDLGTNSYNEQFF. The CDR3 nucleotides read TGCAGTGCTAGAGATCTAGGGACAAACTCCTACAATGAGCAGTTCTTC.